The rows below give T cell receptor beta chains drawn from one sample of a study of T cells in Graves' hyperthyroidism and ophthalmopathy. TCRdb re-called the multiplex PCR reads through MiXCR, storing one row per CDR3 protein. The data show about 620,000 distinct CDR3 sequences, roughly 17% seen once. Material for sequencing was blood. These receptors all stem from a young woman with Graves' hyperthyroidism. The CDR3 runs from the conserved cysteine through the conserved F or W. A D gene is named only where the DNA matches it firmly. Rows give clone size only sometimes, using once, few, many, or a class for an expanded clone.

abundance	j_gene	d_gene	v_gene	CDR3aa	CDR3nt
.	TRBJ2-2	.	TRBV2	CASTKTGYTGELFF	TGTGCCAGCACGAAGACAGGTTACACCGGGGAGCTGTTTTTT
many	TRBJ2-1	.	TRBV14	CASSQSTVASVFF	TGTGCCAGCAGCCAATCCACTGTGGCTAGCGTGTTCTTC
.	TRBJ2-2	.	TRBV20-1	CSARDGPLNTGELFF	TGCAGTGCTAGAGATGGGCCCTTAAACACCGGGGAGCTGTTTTTT
few	TRBJ2-1	TRBD2	TRBV4-1	CASSQNPPSGGNEQFF	TGCGCCAGCAGTCAGAACCCGCCTAGCGGGGGCAATGAGCAGTTCTTC
.	TRBJ2-5	TRBD1	TRBV5-1	CASSYRDRGYETQYF	TGCGCCAGCAGCTACCGGGACAGGGGGTATGAGACCCAGTACTTC
.	TRBJ1-1	.	TRBV5-1	CASSLGPSPPEAFF	TGCGCCAGCAGCTTGGGACCATCCCCCCCTGAAGCTTTCTTT
.	TRBJ2-7	TRBD2	TRBV19	CASSIVLAGGPYEQYF	TGTGCCAGTAGTATCGTGCTAGCGGGAGGCCCCTACGAGCAGTACTTC
many	TRBJ1-1	TRBD1	TRBV7-8	CASSYRDRAWNTEAFF	TGTGCCAGCAGCTACCGGGACAGGGCGTGGAACACTGAAGCTTTCTTT
.	TRBJ2-1	.	TRBV13	CASSPGRDTDEQFF	TGTGCCAGCAGCCCAGGCCGGGACACCGATGAGCAGTTCTTC
many	TRBJ1-4	TRBD1	TRBV18	CASSPQKDRGEKLFF	TGTGCCAGCTCACCACAGAAGGACAGGGGTGAAAAACTGTTTTTT
once	TRBJ1-5	.	TRBV3-1	CASSQTTGGSGQPQHF	TGTGCCAGCAGCCAAACGACTGGGGGATCGGGACAGCCCCAGCATTTT
.	TRBJ1-5	.	TRBV6-1	CARYFVDGRPYSNQPQHF	TGTGCCAGATATTTCGTCGACGGAAGACCTTATAGCAATCAGCCCCAGCATTTT
many	TRBJ2-7	TRBD1	TRBV6-1	CASSRDSFYEQYF	TGTGCCAGCAGTCGGGACAGCTTCTACGAGCAGTACTTC
many	TRBJ2-7	.	TRBV7-2	CASSWGTSYEQYF	TGTGCCAGCAGCTGGGGCACATCCTACGAGCAGTACTTC
many	TRBJ1-1	.	TRBV20-1	CSAREGTGNTEAFF	TGCAGTGCTAGAGAGGGAACGGGGAACACTGAAGCTTTCTTT
many	TRBJ2-1	TRBD2	TRBV20-1	CSAYSGRGNEQFF	TGCAGTGCGTATAGCGGGAGGGGAAATGAGCAGTTCTTC
.	TRBJ1-1	TRBD1	TRBV6-2/TRBV6-3	CASSQDRNEAFF	TGTGCCAGCAGTCAGGACAGGAATGAAGCTTTCTTT
.	TRBJ2-3	.	TRBV7-3	CASSAGIEDTQYF	TGTGCCAGCAGCGCCGGAATAGAAGATACGCAGTATTTT
.	TRBJ2-7	TRBD2	TRBV29-1	CSVVKAGGYEQYF	TGCAGCGTTGTGAAGGCGGGAGGGTACGAGCAGTACTTC
many	TRBJ1-1	.	TRBV28	CASSLGQKNTEAFF	TGTGCCAGCAGTTTAGGACAGAAGAACACTGAAGCTTTCTTT
.	TRBJ1-1	.	TRBV6-1	CATDENNGGGLDTEAFF	TGTGCCACCGACGAGAATAACGGGGGTGGGTTGGACACTGAAGCTTTCTTT
few	TRBJ2-1	.	TRBV29-1	CSVLVPFPYNEQFF	TGCAGCGTTCTTGTTCCCTTCCCCTACAATGAGCAGTTCTTC
many	TRBJ2-1	.	TRBV11-2	CASSLYLGYAEQFF	TGTGCCAGCAGCCTTTACCTGGGATATGCTGAGCAGTTCTTC
few	TRBJ1-2	.	TRBV12-3/TRBV12-4	CASSFNRRTSYTF	TGTGCCAGCAGTTTCAACAGGCGTACGAGCTACACCTTC